What follows are 15 T cell receptor beta chains derived from one specimen sequenced in a study of T cells in Graves' hyperthyroidism and ophthalmopathy. RNA transcripts gave rise to amplified TCR beta CDR3 regions. In the first-round RT-PCR of the TCR CDR3, the HTBI primer set was used. TCRdb fed the multiplex PCR reads into MiXCR, producing one record per CDR3 protein. The table records some 500,000 distinct CDR3 sequences, 14% of them present only once. The material sequenced was blood. The receptors originated from a woman aged 18-29 years with Graves' hyperthyroidism.

V usage is TRBV14 and J usage is TRBJ1-2; D gene uncertain. This CDR3 is 13 amino acids long. With 3 bases removed from V and 4 bases from J, the gap between germline ends came to 9 bases. CDR1 is SGHDN and CDR2 is FVKESK in the germline V gene. In DNA form, the CDR3 reads TGTGCCAGCAGCCAGACACCGCTCTATGGCTACACCTTC. Protein: CASSQTPLYGYTF. The variable domain in full, completed from reference TRBV14 and TRBJ1-2, reads EAGVTQFPSHSVIEKGQTVTLRCDPISGHDNLYWYRRVMGKEIKFLLHFVKESKQDESGMPNNRFLAERTGGTYSTLKVQPAELEDSGVYFCASSQTPLYGYTFGSGTRLTVV.

This chain uses TRBV29-1 with TRBJ2-5; D might be TRBD2 (5 bases). Germline V gene data show CDR1 as SQVTM and CDR2 as ANQGSEA. The V end lost 3 bases, the J end lost 0 bases, and 8 bases lay between the germline ends. The CDR3 loop spans 13 amino acids. DNA of the CDR3: TGCAGCGTTGACATAGCGTACCAAGAGACCCAGTACTTC. Protein sequence: CSVDIAYQETQYF. The full variable domain, completed using reference TRBV29-1 and TRBJ2-5, is SAVISQKPSRDICQRGTSLTIQCQVDSQVTMMFWYRQQPGQSLTLIATANQGSEATYESGFVIDKFPISRPNLTFSTLTVSNMSPEDSSIYLCSVDIAYQETQYFGPGTRLLVL.

This clonotype was detected many times. V and J are TRBV9 and TRBJ2-5; 10 bases match TRBD2. Germline V gene sequence: CDR1 SGDLS, CDR2 YYNGEE. The V gene end was trimmed by 4 bases and the J gene end by 5 bases; junction bases not matched to a gene: 5. The length of the CDR3 is 14 residues. CDR3 in amino acids: CASSPAGGLETQYF. The CDR3 nucleotides are TGTGCCAGCAGCCCAGCGGGAGGGCTTGAGACCCAGTACTTC.

This clonotype was counted ten times or more. The V call is TRBV24-1, the J call TRBJ2-2; D perhaps matches TRBD1 (5 bases). This CDR3 is built from 13 residues. Germline V gene data show CDR1 as KGHDR and CDR2 as SFDVKD. Trimming took 9 bases from V and 7 from J, leaving 14 bases between them. The CDR3 region is CATGAEWGGELFF. The CDR3 nucleotides read TGTGCCACCGGGGCTGAATGGGGCGGGGAGCTGTTTTTT.

This clonotype was counted ten times or more. The chain carries TRBV9 and TRBJ2-7; 14 bases are a match to TRBD2. J gave up 0 bases and V 3 bases, and 5 bases lay outside the gene matches. Germline V lookup: CDR1 SGDLS, CDR2 YYNGEE. The CDR3 contains 17 residues. The CDR3 loop is CASSAGLAGGPSYEQYF. The CDR3 region has the DNA TGTGCCAGCAGCGCCGGACTAGCGGGAGGACCCTCCTACGAGCAGTACTTC.

This clonotype occurred many times. The chain is built from TRBV12-3 or TRBV12-4 and TRBJ2-5; 12 nucleotides agree with TRBD2. V dropped 6 bases and J dropped 5; count of bases not matched to a gene: 7. The CDR3 loop spans 15 amino acids. CDR3 in amino acids: CASSSGLAGSETQYF. The CDR3 DNA follows: TGTGCCAGCAGCTCCGGACTAGCGGGATCGGAGACCCAGTACTTC.

This clonotype was picked up many times. The chain has TRBV10-3 and TRBJ2-2; TRBD2 matches 7 bases. Per germline, CDR1 ENHRY and CDR2 SYGVKD. V gave up 4 bases and J gave up 3 bases; unmatched junction bases: 2. The CDR3 spans 14 residues. CDR3 nucleotide sequence: TGTGCCATCAGTGCGGCGGGAGACACCGGGGAGCTGTTTTTT. Its protein is CAISAAGDTGELFF.

This clonotype was counted ten times or more. The rearrangement links TRBV12-3 or TRBV12-4 to TRBJ1-5; perhaps TRBD1 as D (6 bases). The CDR3 consists of 15 residues. Between the trimmed V and J ends, which lost 5 bases and 4 bases, there was a span of 15 bases. The CDR3 DNA is TGTGCCAGCAGTACCGGGGGCGCGGGTAATCAGCCCCAGCATTTT. Its protein product is CASSTGGAGNQPQHF.

This clonotype showed up many times. The chain links TRBV14 to TRBJ1-1; tentative D call: TRBD1 (5 bases). CDR1 and CDR2 from the germline V gene are SGHDN and FVKESK. The CDR3 contains 15 residues. Between the trimmed V and J ends, which lost 1 base and 7 bases, there was a span of 16 bases. This CDR3 reads CASSQVGGARFEAFF. As DNA, the CDR3 is TGTGCCAGCAGCCAAGTAGGTGGGGCGCGGTTTGAAGCTTTCTTT.

This chain uses TRBV6-1 with TRBJ2-1, with TRBD2 matching over 9 bases. CDR3 length: 15 amino acids. CDR1 MNHNS and CDR2 SASEGT come from the germline V gene. V gave up 4 bases and J gave up 9 bases; unmatched junction bases: 10. The chain's CDR3 is CASSGASGISSEQFF. The DNA for the CDR3 is TGTGCCAGCAGTGGGGCTAGCGGGATATCCAGTGAGCAGTTCTTC.

This clonotype was recorded many times. The chain uses TRBV10-3 and TRBJ2-7, with D hard to call. Germline CDR1 and CDR2: ENHRY and SYGVKD. Between the trimmed V and J ends, which lost 3 bases and 0 bases, there was a span of 9 bases. The CDR3 totals 14 residues. CDR3 residues: CAISELPASYEQYF. The CDR3 nucleotides are TGTGCCATCAGTGAACTTCCGGCCTCCTACGAGCAGTACTTC.

Ten or more counts support this clonotype. V is TRBV5-1 and J is TRBJ2-3, with a possible D match to TRBD2 (5 bases). The germline V gene has CDR1 SGHRS and CDR2 YFSETQ. CDR3 length: 14 residues. V lost 1 base to trimming and J lost 5 bases, with 11 bases between them. CDR3 loop: CASSLSLAGDTQYF. CDR3 bases: TGCGCCAGCAGCTTGAGCCTAGCAGGAGATACGCAGTATTTT.

This clonotype showed up just a few times. The chain links TRBV20-1 to TRBJ2-7; 9 bases agree with TRBD1. This CDR3 region has 14 residues. The germline V gene encodes CDR1 DFQATT and CDR2 SNEGSKA (reference sequence). J gave up 3 bases and V 1 base, and 4 bases lay outside the gene matches. CDR3 in DNA: TGCAGTGCTAGAGGGGACAGGGCCGTCTACGAGCAGTACTTC. Translation gives CSARGDRAVYEQYF.

This clonotype was counted a single time. The rearrangement links TRBV5-1 to TRBJ1-1, with 9 bases lining up with TRBD1. Per germline, CDR1 SGHRS and CDR2 YFSETQ. The CDR3 consists of 15 residues. After removal of 4 bases from V and 3 bases from J, the junction contained 7 bases not matched to a gene. As DNA, the CDR3 is TGCGCCAGCAGCACCGAGACAGGGGGGTACACTGAAGCTTTCTTT. It yields the protein CASSTETGGYTEAFF.

V usage is TRBV7-3 and J usage is TRBJ1-2, with a weak D call TRBD1 (5 bases). Trimming shortened V by 6 bases and J by 8 bases, and 28 bases separated the two germline ends. The CDR3 length is 17 residues. Germline V gene sequence: CDR1 SGHTA, CDR2 FQGTGA. CDR3 region: CASSLDPGTASPGGYTF. CDR3 nucleotide sequence: TGTGCCAGCAGTTTAGACCCCGGGACGGCATCCCCAGGAGGCTACACCTTC.